The T cell receptor beta chain under discussion was sequenced for a study of blood T cell repertoires in COVID-19. Trimming removed 1 base from V and 8 bases from J; junction bases left unmatched: 1. Germline CDR1 is SGHNT and CDR2 is YYREEE (reference sequence). The CDR3 contains 13 residues. TCRdb keeps only in-frame clones here, not all; method: immunoSEQ multiplex PCR. Of tens of thousands of clones in the sample, more than 75% are singletons; the top ten hold approximately 25%. This chain links TRBV5-4 with TRBJ2-1, with 9 bases lining up with TRBD1. This TCR was recovered from a man aged 45-65 years with active or convalescent COVID-19. Sequenced material: peripheral blood. CDR3 nucleotides: TGTGCCAGCAGCTTGACAGGGGGCGATGAGCAGTTCTTC. Translation: CASSLTGGDEQFF.